This passage covers 22 T cell receptor beta chains from one sample sequenced in a study of CD8 T cells in Susac syndrome. The authors reverse transcribed roughly 0.5 to 1 ug RNA with random hexamers. TCRdb re-called the immunoSEQ multiplex PCR reads through MiXCR, storing one row per CDR3 protein. In the table there are approximately 120,000 distinct CDR3 sequences, 90% to 96% of which are singletons. What was sequenced was CD4+ T cells from PBMCs. These receptors all come from a human donor in good health.

The J gene is TRBJ2-3, the V gene TRBV9, with 7 bases that match TRBD1. With 0 bases clipped from V and 5 bases from J, the junction kept 3 bases outside the gene matches. The CDR3 contains 14 residues. Germline V gene data show CDR1 as SGDLS and CDR2 as YYNGEE. CDR3 in DNA: TGTGCCAGCAGCGTAGGAGGGGGCAAAGATACGCAGTATTTT. It specifies CASSVGGGKDTQYF.

This chain uses TRBV9 with TRBJ2-2, with D uncertain. The CDR3 loop spans 15 amino acids. Between the trimmed V and J ends, which lost 2 bases and 2 bases, there was a span of 10 bases. Germline CDR1 is SGDLS and CDR2 is YYNGEE. The CDR3 DNA is TGTGCCAGCAGCGTTCGATACGGAAACACCGGGGAGCTGTTTTTT. As protein: CASSVRYGNTGELFF.

V gene TRBV29-1 combines with J gene TRBJ2-5; a weak D match, TRBD2 (5 bases). The V and J ends lost 5 bases and 5 bases respectively, with 21 bases between them. The CDR3 loop spans 15 amino acids. Germline V gene lookup returns CDR1 SQVTM and CDR2 ANQGSEA. CDR3: CSVPQGGSGSETQYF. The CDR3 DNA reads as TGCAGCGTTCCTCAAGGAGGAAGTGGGTCGGAGACCCAGTACTTC.

The chain employs TRBV20-1 and TRBJ1-5, with TRBD1 identical over 9 bases. V lost 5 bases, J lost 5 bases, and 7 bases stayed unmatched. Germline V CDR1 and CDR2: DFQATT, SNEGSKA (reference sequence). This CDR3 has 14 amino acids. The CDR3 loop is CSAVDRGSDQPQHF. CDR3 coding DNA: TGCAGTGCTGTAGACAGGGGGAGTGATCAGCCCCAGCATTTT.

V usage is TRBV9 and J usage is TRBJ2-5; D is possibly TRBD1 (6 bases). This CDR3 contains 13 residues. Germline V gives CDR1 SGDLS, CDR2 YYNGEE. V was shortened by 8 bases and J by 1 base, with 12 bases between the two germline ends. The CDR3, as DNA: TGTGCCAGTGGGGGCGAACCCCAAGAGACCCAGTACTTC. The encoded protein is CASGGEPQETQYF.

V is TRBV29-1 and J is TRBJ2-7; D remains ambiguous. The germline V gene encodes CDR1 SQVTM and CDR2 ANQGSEA. The length of the CDR3 is 12 residues. V lost 4 bases to trimming and J lost 3 bases, with 10 bases between them. CDR3: CSVGAASYEQYF. The CDR3 bases are TGCAGCGTTGGAGCCGCTAGCTACGAGCAGTACTTC.

The chain links TRBV5-1 to TRBJ1-1; the D gene is possibly TRBD1 (5 bases). Germline CDR1 is SGHRS and CDR2 is YFSETQ. This CDR3 contains 16 residues. The V gene lost 2 bases and the J gene lost 1 base, with 15 bases spanning the gap. The CDR3 DNA sequence: TGCGCCAGCAGCTTTGGGCGGAGGGGTCGGAACACTGAAGCTTTCTTT. Its protein product is CASSFGRRGRNTEAFF.

The V and J genes are TRBV7-8 and TRBJ2-1, with TRBD2 matching over 8 bases. The CDR3 covers 16 residues. Germline CDR1 is SGHVS and CDR2 is FQNEAQ. Trimming removed 0 bases from V and 3 bases from J; junction bases left unmatched: 4. The CDR3, as DNA: TGTGCCAGCAGCTTAGCTGGGCGGGGGGTCTACAATGAGCAGTTCTTC. This codes for CASSLAGRGVYNEQFF.

The chain recombines TRBV27 with TRBJ2-7; possible D gene TRBD2, 6 bases. The V gene lost 5 bases and the J gene lost 3 bases, with 14 bases spanning the gap. Germline V gives CDR1 MNHEY, CDR2 SMNVEV (reference sequence). The CDR3 length is 14 residues. This CDR3 is CASSVAAGRYEQYF. In nucleotides, the CDR3 is TGTGCCAGCAGTGTGGCGGCGGGGCGCTACGAGCAGTACTTC.

The V call is TRBV2, the J call TRBJ2-3; 8 bases map to TRBD1. CDR1 and CDR2 from the germline V gene are SNHLY and FYNNEI. CDR3 size: 13 residues. After removal of 5 bases from V and 5 bases from J, the junction contained 3 bases not matched to a gene. The CDR3 sequence: CASSPDREDTQYF. The CDR3 DNA is TGTGCCAGCAGTCCGGACAGGGAAGATACGCAGTATTTT.

The V call is TRBV12-3 or TRBV12-4, the J call TRBJ2-2; 9 bases agree with TRBD2. Losses at the gene ends were 6 bases for V and 5 bases for J; bases not matched to a gene: 7. This CDR3 region has 15 residues. In DNA, the CDR3 is TGTGCCAGCAGCAAACTAGCGGGTGTTACCGGGGAGCTGTTTTTT. It specifies CASSKLAGVTGELFF.

The genes are TRBV12-3 or TRBV12-4 and TRBJ1-2; D unresolved. The CDR3 totals 12 residues. Trimming left V 3 bases short and J 4 bases short, with 6 bases between. In nucleotides, the CDR3 is TGTGCCAGCAGTTTCGACGGCTATGGCTACACCTTC. The encoded protein is CASSFDGYGYTF.

This chain uses TRBV15 with TRBJ1-1, with D perhaps TRBD1 (5 bases). Trimming pared 1 base from V and 0 bases from J, leaving 9 bases between. Germline V gene lookup returns CDR1 LNHNV and CDR2 YYDKDF (reference sequence). The CDR3 length is 15 residues. CDR3 region: CATSRGGEMNTEAFF. The CDR3 DNA follows: TGTGCCACCAGCAGAGGGGGGGAGATGAACACTGAAGCTTTCTTT.

The rearrangement links TRBV24-1 to TRBJ1-2, with D unclear. This CDR3 has 12 residues. Germline values: CDR1 KGHDR, CDR2 SFDVKD. V was trimmed by 2 bases and J by 5 bases, leaving 5 bases between them. DNA for the CDR3: TGTGCCACCAGTGATTGCATGTATGGCTACACCTTC. It is translated as CATSDCMYGYTF.

The V and J genes are TRBV29-1 and TRBJ1-2; TRBD1 agrees at 9 bases. Unmatched junction bases numbered 7, after V lost 6 bases and J lost 8 bases. CDR1 is SQVTM and CDR2 is ANQGSEA in the germline V gene. The CDR3 has 12 amino acids. The CDR3 region has the DNA TGCAGCGTGGAAACAGGGGGCAGCGGCTACACCTTC. Protein sequence: CSVETGGSGYTF.

The chain has TRBV7-8 and TRBJ2-3; 13 positions agree with TRBD2. Germline V gives CDR1 SGHVS, CDR2 FQNEAQ. The CDR3 has 20 amino acids. Trimming removed 3 bases from V and 1 base from J; junction bases left unmatched: 13. DNA for the CDR3: TGTGCCAGCAGCTTTAAACAACTAGCGGGGGGGGGAGGAGGCACAGATACGCAGTATTTT. This translates into CASSFKQLAGGGGGTDTQYF. Full variable domain (outside the CDR3, taken from reference TRBV7-8 and TRBJ2-3): GAGVSQSPRYKVAKRGQDVALRCDPISGHVSLFWYQQALGQGPEFLTYFQNEAQLDKSGLPSDRFFAERPEGSVSTLKIQRTQQEDSAVYLCASSFKQLAGGGGGTDTQYFGPGTRLTVL.

The chain joins TRBV7-2 to TRBJ2-5; TRBD2 matches at 8 bases. V lost 6 bases and J lost 4; bases outside the gene matches: 4. Germline loops: CDR1 SGHTA, CDR2 FQGNSA. CDR3 length: 13 residues. The CDR3 protein is CASSSSGRETQYF. In nucleotides, the CDR3 is TGTGCCAGCAGTTCCAGCGGGAGAGAGACCCAGTACTTC.

The chain has TRBV12-3 or TRBV12-4 and TRBJ2-5; no clear D gene. V lost 6 bases to trimming and J lost 5 bases, with 16 bases between them. The CDR3 spans 14 residues. The CDR3 nucleotides are TGTGCCAGCAGCCCAGAGTCTACCCGGGAGACCCAGTACTTC. This codes for CASSPESTRETQYF.

This chain joins TRBV6-1 and TRBJ1-2, with 9 bases lining up with TRBD1. The CDR3 extends over 16 amino acids. The germline V gene has CDR1 MNHNS and CDR2 SASEGT. J lost 4 bases, V lost 2 bases, and 8 bases had no gene match. This CDR3 reads CASSETGGAWVYGYTF. CDR3 nucleotide sequence: TGTGCCAGCAGTGAAACAGGGGGCGCTTGGGTCTATGGCTACACCTTC.

The V call is TRBV3-1, the J call TRBJ2-7; the D gene could be TRBD1 or TRBD2 (6 bases each). CDR3 size: 13 residues. Trimming left V 5 bases short and J 3 bases short, with 11 bases between. Germline V gives CDR1 LGHDT, CDR2 YNNKEL (reference sequence). The CDR3 sequence is CASSSGGGYEQYF. The CDR3 DNA reads TGTGCCAGCAGCTCCGGAGGGGGCTACGAGCAGTACTTC.

V and J are TRBV3-1 and TRBJ2-3, with TRBD1 matching over 7 bases. The CDR3 covers 12 residues. The germline V gene encodes CDR1 LGHDT and CDR2 YNNKEL (reference sequence). The ends lost 1 base at V and 8 bases at J; junction bases unmatched: 0. CDR3 region: CASSQGQGTQYF. For the CDR3, the DNA is TGTGCCAGCAGCCAAGGACAGGGTACGCAGTATTTT.

The gene calls are TRBV2 and TRBJ2-4; D unresolved. Germline V gives CDR1 SNHLY, CDR2 FYNNEI. Trimming left V 4 bases short and J 2 bases short, with 15 bases between. This CDR3 is 16 amino acids long. In nucleotides, the CDR3 is TGTGCCAGCAGTGGGAGTCAGACGAATTCCAAAAACATTCAGTACTTC. Translating gives CASSGSQTNSKNIQYF.